This T cell receptor beta chain was recovered during a study of chemoradiotherapy in HPV16-positive cancers. Study information: Candidate HPV-specific clones and shared TCR motifs came from two HPV16-positive patients.

A remark on this clone: Its target is unknown.

V was clipped by 4 bases and J by 5 bases; unmatched bases: 6. CDR1 and CDR2 (germline): SGHKS, YYEKEE (reference sequence). This CDR3 spans 14 amino acids. Findings of the study overall: Functional assays defining HPV-specific T cells used only a couple of HPV16-positive patients.

Method: immunoSEQ multiplex PCR; TCRdb's copy keeps in-frame clones and lacks some. The sample lists 8,300 or so clones, roughly 70% occurring once. The material sequenced was tumor tissue, taken from a patient who underwent chemoradiotherapy. The chain has TRBV5-5 and TRBJ2-5, with 9 bases aligning to TRBD1. This receptor was identified in a human donor with HPV-associated anogenital cancer. CDR3 nucleotide sequence: TGTGCCAGCAGCCGGGGACAGGGTAGCGAGACCCAGTACTTC. This encodes CASSRGQGSETQYF.